The next 2 T cell receptor beta chains were all read from a single sample in a study of shared clonotypes between healthy human individuals. Libraries were prepared by immunoSEQ multiplex PCR; TCRdb keeps only in-frame clonotypes and omits some of them. This table holds 2 million to 2.5 million clones, roughly 95% found once. Sequencing was performed on naive CD4+ T cells sorted from blood. The subset denotes: CD45RA+ positively selected. The source is a man aged 18-30 years in good health.

The V gene is TRBV15, the J gene TRBJ2-1; TRBD1 is a possible D gene (5 bases). The CDR3 extends over 16 amino acids. CDR1 and CDR2 (germline): LNHNV, YYDKDF (reference sequence). Trimming removed 0 bases from V and 0 bases from J, with 9 bases in between. In DNA form, the CDR3 reads TGTGCCACCAGCAGAGATTGGGGCAGCTCCTACAATGAGCAGTTCTTC. This gives the protein CATSRDWGSSYNEQFF. Combining the CDR3 with reference TRBV15 and TRBJ2-1 gives the whole variable domain DAMVIQNPRYQVTQFGKPVTLSCSQTLNHNVMYWYQQKSSQAPKLLFHYYDKDFNNEADTPDNFQSRRPNTSFCFLDIRSPGLGDTAMYLCATSRDWGSSYNEQFFGPGTRLTVL.

For the CDR3, the DNA is TGTGCCAGCAGCTTAGCTAGCGGGGGGGCCTACAATGAGCAGTTCTTC. This translates into CASSLASGGAYNEQFF. The chain uses TRBV7-2 and TRBJ2-1, with TRBD2 matching over 11 bases. Looked up from germline, CDR1 is SGHTA and CDR2 is FQGNSA. Unmatched junction bases numbered 0, after V lost 0 bases and J lost 2 bases. The CDR3 has 16 amino acids.